Listed here are 3 T cell receptor beta chains from one sample, sequenced in a study of beta chain features in type 1 diabetes. Their antigens remain unidentified. Every isolated RNA sample was fully reverse transcribed, so sequencing captured expressed TCRB transcripts. The assay was immunoSEQ multiplex PCR, and TCRdb's table has in-frame clones only and misses some. The sample records roughly 150,000 clones, 63% being singletons. Broader study findings: When Type 1 diabetes patients were examined, their TCRB CDR3s proved moderately but significantly shorter in all four CD4+ subsets.

Material: naive CD4+ T cells from blood. The receptors come from a man aged 25 to 40 with type 1 diabetes.

The chain carries TRBV13 and TRBJ2-1; TRBD2 matches 7 bases. After removal of 2 bases from V and 5 bases from J, the junction contained 9 bases not matched to a gene. The CDR3 runs to 16 residues. Germline CDR1 is PRHDT and CDR2 is FYEKMQ (reference sequence). The CDR3 region is CASSLFGWLADNEQFF. CDR3 DNA: TGTGCCAGCAGCTTATTCGGTTGGCTAGCGGACAATGAGCAGTTCTTC. The variable domain in full, with the rest retrieved from reference TRBV13 and TRBJ2-1, is AAGVIQSPRHLIKEKRETATLKCYPIPRHDTVYWYQQGPGQDPQFLISFYEKMQSDKGSIPDRFSAQQFSDYHSELNMSSLELGDSALYFCASSLFGWLADNEQFFGPGTRLTVL.

The J gene is TRBJ2-7, the V gene TRBV30; 7 bases fit TRBD1. Germline assignment: CDR1 GTSNPN and CDR2 SVGIG (reference sequence). The junction had 7 bases not matched to a gene; V was cut back by 2 bases and J by 6 bases. The length of the CDR3 is 13 residues. CDR3 bases: TGTGCCTGGAGTCCATTTCACAGGGGCGAGCAGTACTTC. Translating it yields CAWSPFHRGEQYF.

The CDR3 DNA is TGCAGCGTTGGTCACAGTCATAATTCACCCCTCCACTTT. It encodes CSVGHSHNSPLHF. The chain links TRBV29-1 to TRBJ1-6, with D unresolved. CDR3 length: 13 amino acids. V dropped 4 bases and J dropped 5 bases, with 9 bases sitting between them. Per germline, CDR1 SQVTM and CDR2 ANQGSEA.